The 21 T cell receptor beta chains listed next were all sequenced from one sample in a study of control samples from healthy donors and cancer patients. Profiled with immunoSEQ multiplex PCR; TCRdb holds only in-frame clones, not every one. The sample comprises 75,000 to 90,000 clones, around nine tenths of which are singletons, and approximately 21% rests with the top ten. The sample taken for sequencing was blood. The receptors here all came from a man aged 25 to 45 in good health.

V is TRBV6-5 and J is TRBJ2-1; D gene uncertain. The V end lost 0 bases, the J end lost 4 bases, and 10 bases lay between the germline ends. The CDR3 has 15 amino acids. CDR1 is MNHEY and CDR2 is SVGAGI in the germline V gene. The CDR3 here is CASSYSVNRYNEQFF. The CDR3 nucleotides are TGTGCCAGCAGTTACTCCGTAAACAGATACAATGAGCAGTTCTTC.

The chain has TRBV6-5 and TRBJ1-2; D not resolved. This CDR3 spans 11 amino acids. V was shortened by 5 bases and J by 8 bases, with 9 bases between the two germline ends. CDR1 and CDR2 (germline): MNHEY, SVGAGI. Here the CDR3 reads CASSQIRGYTF. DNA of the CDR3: TGTGCCAGCAGTCAAATCCGGGGCTACACCTTC.

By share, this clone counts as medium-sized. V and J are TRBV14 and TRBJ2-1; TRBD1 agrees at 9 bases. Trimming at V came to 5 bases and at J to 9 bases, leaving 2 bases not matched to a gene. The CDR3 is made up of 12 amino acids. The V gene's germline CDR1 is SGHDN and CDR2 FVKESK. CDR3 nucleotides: TGTGCCAGCAGCTGGGACAGGGCTGAGCAGTTCTTC. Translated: CASSWDRAEQFF.

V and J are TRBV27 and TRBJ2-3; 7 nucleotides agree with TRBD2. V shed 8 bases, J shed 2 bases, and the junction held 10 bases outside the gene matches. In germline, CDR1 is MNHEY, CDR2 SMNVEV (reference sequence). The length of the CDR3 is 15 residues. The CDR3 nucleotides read TGTGCCAGCTCTTTACGACTAGCAGTCACAGATACGCAGTATTTT. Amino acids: CASSLRLAVTDTQYF.

The CDR3 loop is CASSVTGVGGELFF. The CDR3 coding sequence is TGTGCCAGCAGCGTAACAGGGGTCGGCGGGGAGCTGTTTTTT. The gene calls are TRBV9 and TRBJ2-2; 7 bases are a match to TRBD1. This CDR3 is 14 amino acids long. Trimming cost V 1 base and J 7 bases; bases outside gene matches: 4. Per the germline V gene, CDR1 is SGDLS and CDR2 is YYNGEE.

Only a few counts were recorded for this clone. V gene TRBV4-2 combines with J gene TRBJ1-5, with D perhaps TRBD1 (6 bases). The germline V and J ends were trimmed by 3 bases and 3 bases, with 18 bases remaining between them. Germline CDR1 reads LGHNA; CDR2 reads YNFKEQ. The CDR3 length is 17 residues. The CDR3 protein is CASSQEEGDTVNQPQHF. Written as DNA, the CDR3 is TGTGCCAGCAGCCAGGAAGAGGGGGACACGGTCAATCAGCCCCAGCATTTT.

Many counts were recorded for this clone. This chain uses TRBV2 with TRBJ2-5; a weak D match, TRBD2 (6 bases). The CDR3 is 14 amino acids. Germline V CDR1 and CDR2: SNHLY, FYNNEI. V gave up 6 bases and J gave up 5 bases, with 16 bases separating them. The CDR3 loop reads CASSGDSPRETQYF. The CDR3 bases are TGTGCCAGCAGCGGGGACTCCCCCAGGGAGACCCAGTACTTC. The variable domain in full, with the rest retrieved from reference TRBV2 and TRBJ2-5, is EPEVTQTPSHQVTQMGQEVILRCVPISNHLYFYWYRQILGQKVEFLVSFYNNEISEKSEIFDDQFSVERPDGSNFTLKIRSTKLEDSAMYFCASSGDSPRETQYFGPGTRLLVL.

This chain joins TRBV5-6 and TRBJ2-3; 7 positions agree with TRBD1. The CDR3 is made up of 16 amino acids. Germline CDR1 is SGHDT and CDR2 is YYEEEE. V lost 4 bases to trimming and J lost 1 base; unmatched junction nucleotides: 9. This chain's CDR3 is CASSPDRLRGTDTQYF. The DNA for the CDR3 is TGTGCCAGCAGCCCGGACAGGCTGCGCGGCACAGATACGCAGTATTTT.

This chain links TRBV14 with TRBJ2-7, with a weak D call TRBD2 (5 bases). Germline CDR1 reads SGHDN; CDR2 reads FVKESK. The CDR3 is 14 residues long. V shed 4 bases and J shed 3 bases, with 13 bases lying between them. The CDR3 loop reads CASSLMDGNYEQYF. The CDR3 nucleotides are TGTGCCAGCAGCCTTATGGACGGGAACTACGAGCAGTACTTC.

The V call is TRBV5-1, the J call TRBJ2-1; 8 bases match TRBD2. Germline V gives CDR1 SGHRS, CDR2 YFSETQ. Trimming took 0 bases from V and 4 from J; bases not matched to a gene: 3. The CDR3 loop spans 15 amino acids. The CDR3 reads CASSLGGGTYNEQFF. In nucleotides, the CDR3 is TGCGCCAGCAGCTTGGGCGGGGGGACATACAATGAGCAGTTCTTC. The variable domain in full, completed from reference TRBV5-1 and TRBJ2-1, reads KAGVTQTPRYLIKTRGQQVTLSCSPISGHRSVSWYQQTPGQGLQFLFEYFSETQRNKGNFPGRFSGRQFSNSRSEMNVSTLELGDSALYLCASSLGGGTYNEQFFGPGTRLTVL.

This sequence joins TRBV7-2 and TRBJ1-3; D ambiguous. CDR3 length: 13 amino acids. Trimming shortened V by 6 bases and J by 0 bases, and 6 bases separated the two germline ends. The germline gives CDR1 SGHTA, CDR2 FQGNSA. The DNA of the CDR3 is TGTGCCAGCAGTGGGAGCTCTGGAAACACCATATATTTT. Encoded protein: CASSGSSGNTIYF.

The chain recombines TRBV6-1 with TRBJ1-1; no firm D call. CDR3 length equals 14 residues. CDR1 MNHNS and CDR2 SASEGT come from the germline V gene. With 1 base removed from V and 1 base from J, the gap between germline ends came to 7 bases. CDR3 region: CASSEGNSNTEAFF. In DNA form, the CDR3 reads TGTGCCAGCAGTGAAGGGAATTCGAACACTGAAGCTTTCTTT.

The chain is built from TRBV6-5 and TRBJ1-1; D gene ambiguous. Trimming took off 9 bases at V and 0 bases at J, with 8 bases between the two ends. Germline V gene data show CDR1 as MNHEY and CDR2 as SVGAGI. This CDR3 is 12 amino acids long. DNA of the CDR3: TGTGCCAGTTCGTATATGAACACTGAAGCTTTCTTT. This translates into CASSYMNTEAFF.

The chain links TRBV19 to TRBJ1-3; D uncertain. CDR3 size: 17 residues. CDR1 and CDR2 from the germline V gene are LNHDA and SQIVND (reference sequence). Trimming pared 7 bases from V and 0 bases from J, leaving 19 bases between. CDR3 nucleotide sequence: TGTGCCAGTACCTTAGGGTGGACGGCCCTCTCTGGAAACACCATATATTTT. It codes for CASTLGWTALSGNTIYF.

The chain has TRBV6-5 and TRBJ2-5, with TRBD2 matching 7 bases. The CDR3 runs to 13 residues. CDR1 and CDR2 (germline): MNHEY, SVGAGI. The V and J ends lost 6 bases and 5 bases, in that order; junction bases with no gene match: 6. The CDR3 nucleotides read TGTGCCAGCAGGGAGACCGGGGGGGAGACCCAGTACTTC. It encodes CASRETGGETQYF.

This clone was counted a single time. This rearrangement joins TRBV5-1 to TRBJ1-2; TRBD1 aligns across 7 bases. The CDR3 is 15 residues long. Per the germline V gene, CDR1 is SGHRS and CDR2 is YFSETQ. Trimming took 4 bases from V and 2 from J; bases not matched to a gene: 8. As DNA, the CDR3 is TGCGCCAGCAGCCTGACACCGGGACAGAACTATGGCTACACCTTC. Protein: CASSLTPGQNYGYTF. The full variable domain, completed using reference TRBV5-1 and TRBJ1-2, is KAGVTQTPRYLIKTRGQQVTLSCSPISGHRSVSWYQQTPGQGLQFLFEYFSETQRNKGNFPGRFSGRQFSNSRSEMNVSTLELGDSALYLCASSLTPGQNYGYTFGSGTRLTVV.

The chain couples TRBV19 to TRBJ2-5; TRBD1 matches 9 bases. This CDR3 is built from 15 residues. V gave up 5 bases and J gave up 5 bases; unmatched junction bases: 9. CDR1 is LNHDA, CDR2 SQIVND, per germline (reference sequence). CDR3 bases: TGTGCCAGTAGTTCCTCGGACAGGGGCGGCGAGACCCAGTACTTC. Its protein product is CASSSSDRGGETQYF.

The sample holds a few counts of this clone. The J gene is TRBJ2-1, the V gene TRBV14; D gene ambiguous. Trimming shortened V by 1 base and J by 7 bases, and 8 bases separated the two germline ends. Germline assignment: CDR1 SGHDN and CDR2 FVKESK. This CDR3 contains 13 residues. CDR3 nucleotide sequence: TGTGCCAGCAGCCAAGCGGGTTGGAATGAGCAGTTCTTC. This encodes CASSQAGWNEQFF. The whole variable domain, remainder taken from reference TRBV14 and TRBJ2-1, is EAGVTQFPSHSVIEKGQTVTLRCDPISGHDNLYWYRRVMGKEIKFLLHFVKESKQDESGMPNNRFLAERTGGTYSTLKVQPAELEDSGVYFCASSQAGWNEQFFGPGTRLTVL.

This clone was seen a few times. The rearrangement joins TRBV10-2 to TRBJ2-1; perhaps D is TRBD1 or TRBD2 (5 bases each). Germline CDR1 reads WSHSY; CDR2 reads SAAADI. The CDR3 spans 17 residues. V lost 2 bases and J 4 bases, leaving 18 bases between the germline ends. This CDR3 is CASSERGPLSRYNEQFF. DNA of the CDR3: TGCGCCAGCAGTGAGAGGGGACCCCTTAGCCGGTACAATGAGCAGTTCTTC.

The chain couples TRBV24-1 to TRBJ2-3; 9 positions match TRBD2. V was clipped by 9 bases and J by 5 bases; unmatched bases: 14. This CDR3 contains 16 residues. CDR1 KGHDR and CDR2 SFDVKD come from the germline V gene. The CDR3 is CATGLGGGGAVDTQYF. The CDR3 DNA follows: TGTGCCACCGGCCTCGGGGGCGGGGGGGCCGTAGATACGCAGTATTTT.

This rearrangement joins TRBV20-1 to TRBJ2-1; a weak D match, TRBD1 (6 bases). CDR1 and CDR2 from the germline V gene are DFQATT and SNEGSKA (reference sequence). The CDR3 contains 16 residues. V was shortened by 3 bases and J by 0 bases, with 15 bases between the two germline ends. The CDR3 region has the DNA TGCAGTGCTAGTAACTGGGGGCCGAGCTCCTACAATGAGCAGTTCTTC. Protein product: CSASNWGPSSYNEQFF.